Following are 25 T cell receptor beta chains from one sample sequenced in a study of PD-1 blockade in classical Hodgkin lymphoma. The patients all showed relapse after autologous stem cell transplantation, while their brentuximab vedotin exposure varied. TCRdb's copy holds only in-frame clones and misses some; the assay was immunoSEQ multiplex PCR. The sample holds 50,000 or so clones, roughly 73% seen once. Source: peripheral blood mononuclear cells (PBMCs), taken before the second cycle of nivolumab. All receptors derive from a human donor with classical Hodgkin lymphoma.

The chain links TRBV28 to TRBJ1-2; TRBD1 matches at 9 bases. CDR1 and CDR2 from the germline V gene are MDHEN and SYDVKM. The CDR3 runs 13 residues. The V segment lost 4 bases and the J segment 4 bases; nucleotides outside the gene matches: 1. The CDR3 nucleotides are TGTGCCAGCAGTTCGACAGGGGGCTATGGCTACACCTTC. This sequence encodes CASSSTGGYGYTF.

DNA for the CDR3: TGTGCCAGTAGTATAGGTGGGGAGCTGTTTTTT. It encodes CASSIGGELFF. J is TRBJ2-2 and V is TRBV19, with D unclear. CDR1 and CDR2 from the germline V gene are LNHDA and SQIVND (reference sequence). V lost 1 base, J lost 8 bases, and 2 bases lay in between. This CDR3 comprises 11 residues.

This chain links TRBV29-1 with TRBJ2-1; perhaps D is TRBD1 or TRBD2 (6 bases each). Germline loops: CDR1 SQVTM, CDR2 ANQGSEA. The CDR3 is 15 residues long. V dropped 6 bases and J dropped 0 bases, with 15 bases sitting between them. Here the CDR3 reads CSVAGGSSSYNEQFF. In DNA form, the CDR3 reads TGCAGCGTCGCCGGGGGCTCGAGCTCCTACAATGAGCAGTTCTTC.

The gene calls are TRBV6-5 and TRBJ2-2; D unresolved. The CDR3 extends over 15 amino acids. V dropped 6 bases and J dropped 4 bases, with 15 bases sitting between them. Per germline, CDR1 MNHEY and CDR2 SVGAGI. Here the CDR3 DNA reads TGTGCCAGCAGCTTACGTGCCTCGTCCACCGGGGAGCTGTTTTTT. Residues: CASSLRASSTGELFF.

The rearrangement links TRBV13 to TRBJ1-1, with D unresolved. The CDR3 consists of 14 residues. The germline V and J ends were trimmed by 2 bases and 0 bases, with 7 bases remaining between them. Germline values: CDR1 PRHDT, CDR2 FYEKMQ (reference sequence). CDR3 in amino acids: CASSLSDLNTEAFF. Here the CDR3 DNA reads TGTGCCAGCAGCTTAAGCGACCTGAACACTGAAGCTTTCTTT.

J is TRBJ1-2 and V is TRBV5-1; TRBD1 might be the D (6 bases). The CDR3 contains 13 residues. Trimming took off 5 bases at V and 8 bases at J, with 16 bases between the two ends. Germline assignment: CDR1 SGHRS and CDR2 YFSETQ. CDR3: CASSNPQGLGYTF. The CDR3 nucleotides read TGCGCCAGCAGTAACCCCCAGGGGCTGGGCTACACCTTC.

The chain has TRBV29-1 and TRBJ1-4; D may be TRBD1 (6 bases). Germline V CDR1 and CDR2: SQVTM, ANQGSEA. The V end was cut by 4 bases, the J end by 1 base, with 13 bases between. This CDR3 contains 15 residues. The CDR3 protein is CSVAGGGLTNEKLFF. The CDR3 DNA is TGCAGCGTTGCTGGGGGCGGGCTAACTAATGAAAAACTGTTTTTT. Filled out from reference TRBV29-1 and TRBJ1-4, the complete variable domain reads SAVISQKPSRDICQRGTSLTIQCQVDSQVTMMFWYRQQPGQSLTLIATANQGSEATYESGFVIDKFPISRPNLTFSTLTVSNMSPEDSSIYLCSVAGGGLTNEKLFFGSGTQLSVL.

This clone was seen a single time. The chain joins TRBV2 to TRBJ2-5; TRBD1 is a possible D gene (5 bases). Looked up from germline, CDR1 is SNHLY and CDR2 is FYNNEI. The CDR3 totals 15 residues. With 6 bases removed from V and 3 bases from J, the gap between germline ends came to 17 bases. Here the CDR3 reads CASRDIGIGEETQYF. The DNA for the CDR3 is TGTGCCAGCAGGGATATCGGAATAGGGGAAGAGACCCAGTACTTC.

The chain combines TRBV30 with TRBJ2-7; 7 bases are shared with TRBD2. Germline-derived CDR1 and CDR2 are GTSNPN and SVGIG (reference sequence). After removal of 0 bases from V and 6 bases from J, the junction contained 5 bases not matched to a gene. CDR3 length equals 13 residues. CDR3 sequence: CAWSVGGEGEQYF. The CDR3, as DNA: TGTGCCTGGAGTGTGGGAGGGGAGGGCGAGCAGTACTTC.

The chain has TRBV9 and TRBJ2-1; D perhaps matches TRBD2 (6 bases). There are 16 residues in the CDR3. Trimming took off 4 bases at V and 2 bases at J, with 16 bases between the two ends. From germline, CDR1 is SGDLS and CDR2 YYNGEE. CDR3 loop: CASSPWTNQAYNEQFF. CDR3 DNA: TGTGCCAGCAGCCCCTGGACTAATCAGGCCTACAATGAGCAGTTCTTC.

The sample holds many counts of this clone. The chain has TRBV18 and TRBJ2-1; possibly TRBD2 for D (6 bases). The germline CDR1 and CDR2 sequences are KGHSH and LQKENI. This CDR3 contains 14 residues. The V end was cut by 6 bases, the J end by 7 bases, with 16 bases between. The CDR3 DNA reads as TGTGCCAGCTCCCCCGGGACTGGCCTTAATGAGCAGTTCTTC. It specifies CASSPGTGLNEQFF.

This clone was counted between two and nine times. The gene calls are TRBV19 and TRBJ1-1; maybe TRBD1 (5 bases). The CDR3 length is 14 residues. V was pared by 2 bases and J by 1 base, with 8 bases between. Germline CDR1 reads LNHDA; CDR2 reads SQIVND (reference sequence). Written as DNA, the CDR3 is TGTGCCAGTAGTATACGGGGGGAGAACACTGAAGCTTTCTTT. This gives the protein CASSIRGENTEAFF.

The CDR3 loop is CASSPVAGEYEQYF. As DNA, the CDR3 is TGTGCCAGCAGCCCCGTAGCGGGAGAATACGAGCAGTACTTC. The gene calls are TRBV7-2 and TRBJ2-7; 9 positions agree with TRBD2. The V gene end was trimmed by 5 bases and the J gene end by 4 bases; junction bases not matched to a gene: 6. Germline CDR1 and CDR2: SGHTA and FQGNSA. This CDR3 comprises 14 residues.

This clone was counted once. The chain uses TRBV14 and TRBJ2-7; no clear D. The ends were cut back, 1 base at V and 4 bases at J, with 14 bases in the middle. Germline V gene sequence: CDR1 SGHDN, CDR2 FVKESK. This CDR3 has 15 residues. The CDR3, as DNA: TGTGCCAGCAGCCAAGGGGCATTACCCCCGTACGAGCAGTACTTC. Its translation is CASSQGALPPYEQYF.

The V and J genes are TRBV5-1 and TRBJ2-5; 10 bases fit TRBD1. V lost 4 bases to trimming and J lost 2 bases; unmatched junction nucleotides: 5. Germline CDR1 reads SGHRS; CDR2 reads YFSETQ. This CDR3 has 15 amino acids. As DNA, the CDR3 is TGCGCCAGCAGCACCCGGACAGGGGGGCAAGAGACCCAGTACTTC. As protein: CASSTRTGGQETQYF.

In this sample, this clone turned up once. One end of the junction is discordant with germline, which a read error may explain. The chain joins TRBV7-9 to TRBJ2-7; D gene uncertain. The CDR3 is 14 amino acids. The germline V gene has CDR1 SEHNR and CDR2 FQNEAQ (reference sequence). DNA for the CDR3: TGTGCCAGCAGGTTAGGAGCTAACTCCTACGAGCAGTACTTC. Its translation is CASRLGANSYEQYF. Full variable domain (remainder filled in from reference TRBV7-9 and TRBJ2-7): DTGVSQNPRHKITKRGQNVTFRCDPISEHNRLYWYRQTLGQGPEFLTYFQNEAQLEKSRLLSDRFSAERPKGSFSTLEIQRTEQGDSAMYLCASRLGANSYEQYFGPGTRLTVT.

This chain uses TRBV12-5 with TRBJ2-2, with D hard to call. The germline V gene encodes CDR1 LGHNT and CDR2 FRNRAP. Deletions cut 0 bases from V and 3 bases from J, with 8 bases between. The CDR3 is made up of 15 amino acids. This chain's CDR3 is CASGLVGGDTGELFF. For the CDR3, the DNA is TGTGCTAGTGGTTTGGTAGGTGGGGACACCGGGGAGCTGTTTTTT.

The V and J genes are TRBV5-1 and TRBJ1-1; no clear D gene. The ends were cut back, 0 bases at V and 4 bases at J, with 10 bases in the middle. The CDR3 is 14 residues long. CDR1 SGHRS and CDR2 YFSETQ come from the germline V gene. Here the CDR3 DNA reads TGCGCCAGCAGCTTGGGTACTGGTCTCACTGAAGCTTTCTTT. It yields the protein CASSLGTGLTEAFF.

The V call is TRBV18, the J call TRBJ2-3, with 8 bases lining up with TRBD1. The V and J ends lost 6 bases and 4 bases, in that order; junction bases with no gene match: 3. CDR1 and CDR2 from the germline V gene are KGHSH and LQKENI. CDR3 length equals 13 residues. The CDR3 here is CASSPGGPDTQYF. DNA of the CDR3: TGTGCCAGCTCGCCAGGGGGCCCAGATACGCAGTATTTT.

This chain links TRBV9 with TRBJ2-2; the D gene could be TRBD1 or TRBD2 (6 bases each). This CDR3 is 16 amino acids long. Germline loops: CDR1 SGDLS, CDR2 YYNGEE. V gave up 1 base and J gave up 5 bases, with 15 bases separating them. The CDR3 region has the DNA TGTGCCAGCAGCGTAAGGCCGGGGGCGGTAACCGGGGAGCTGTTTTTT. This codes for CASSVRPGAVTGELFF.

The J gene is TRBJ2-3, the V gene TRBV27, with D uncertain. The CDR3 sequence is 14 residues long. Trimming removed 1 base from V and 4 bases from J, with 9 bases in between. Germline lookup yields CDR1 MNHEY and CDR2 SMNVEV (reference sequence). The CDR3 reads CASSLLQAPDTQYF. DNA for the CDR3: TGTGCCAGCAGTTTATTGCAAGCCCCAGATACGCAGTATTTT.

The chain recombines TRBV27 with TRBJ1-2; unclear D gene. V was trimmed by 5 bases and J by 6 bases, leaving 16 bases between them. Germline loops: CDR1 MNHEY, CDR2 SMNVEV (reference sequence). The CDR3 covers 14 residues. The DNA for the CDR3 is TGTGCCAGCAGTACTATCGCGGGAGGGAATGGCTACACCTTC. This encodes CASSTIAGGNGYTF.

In nucleotides, the CDR3 is TGCAGCGCCGACGAACAGGGTTTTGTTGAAGCTTTCTTT. It yields the protein CSADEQGFVEAFF. This chain connects TRBV29-1 to TRBJ1-1; D is perhaps TRBD1 (6 bases). Per germline, CDR1 SQVTM and CDR2 ANQGSEA. V was cut by 7 bases and J by 7 bases, with 19 bases left in between. The CDR3 is made up of 13 amino acids. Looking up the rest from reference TRBV29-1 and TRBJ1-1 gives the full variable domain: SAVISQKPSRDICQRGTSLTIQCQVDSQVTMMFWYRQQPGQSLTLIATANQGSEATYESGFVIDKFPISRPNLTFSTLTVSNMSPEDSSIYLCSADEQGFVEAFFGQGTRLTVV.

About this clone: Other DNA sequences in this sample translate to the same CDR3. V and J are TRBV7-9 and TRBJ2-7; tentatively, D is TRBD1 or TRBD2 (5 bases each). The CDR3 runs 15 residues. Germline values: CDR1 SEHNR, CDR2 FQNEAQ (reference sequence). V was cut by 1 base and J by 0 bases, with 10 bases left in between. CDR3 residues: CASSLGAGSSYEQYF. The DNA for the CDR3 is TGTGCCAGCAGCTTAGGGGCAGGGAGCTCCTACGAGCAGTACTTC.

The chain links TRBV18 to TRBJ2-1; 9 bases map to TRBD1. J was trimmed by 7 bases and V by 3 bases; bases with no gene match: 7. This CDR3 spans 15 amino acids. CDR1 is KGHSH, CDR2 LQKENI, per germline. The CDR3 DNA reads as TGTGCCAGCTCACCGGCCGGGACAGGGTTGAATGAGCAGTTCTTC. Protein product: CASSPAGTGLNEQFF. The variable domain in full, with the rest retrieved from reference TRBV18 and TRBJ2-1, is NAGVMQNPRHLVRRRGQEARLRCSPMKGHSHVYWYRQLPEEGLKFMVYLQKENIIDESGMPKERFSAEFPKEGPSILRIQQVVRGDSAAYFCASSPAGTGLNEQFFGPGTRLTVL.